This TCR beta chain was observed in a study of T cell responses to AZD1222 COVID-19 vaccine. The data were produced by immunoSEQ multiplex PCR, yet TCRdb's version contains in-frame clones alone and is incomplete. The table has 56,000 or so clones, 88% seen once. As concerns this clone: The target antigen is unknown.

The CDR3 is 18 residues long. The V gene's germline CDR1 is SGHAT and CDR2 FQNNGV. Trimming took off 5 bases at V and 0 bases at J, with 20 bases between the two ends. General study points: Scientists sampled the repertoires only once the peak T cell response had passed. Dominant CD4 TCR responses targeted spike regions 160-218 and 743-854. Clonal diversity was possibly underestimated; the donors were predominantly white British and more often female. Breadth and depth of Spike-specific TCRs rose after two AZD1222 doses.

V usage is TRBV11-2 and J usage is TRBJ2-1; D remains ambiguous. The sequenced sample was peripheral blood, obtained on day 0 of AZD1222 vaccination. This clonotype was obtained from an adult in good health. The DNA of the CDR3 is TGTGCCAGCAGCACCCTTCCTGGAGCGCCGAGCTCCTACAATGAGCAGTTCTTC. It specifies CASSTLPGAPSSYNEQFF.